Listed below are T cell receptor beta chains from one sample, sequenced in a study of T cells in Graves' hyperthyroidism and ophthalmopathy. TCRdb recomputed calls from the multiplex PCR reads with MiXCR, one row per CDR3 protein. The sample contains more than 650,000 distinct CDR3 sequences, 14% of which appear only once. Input material: blood. All receptors derive from a young woman with Graves' hyperthyroidism. Each CDR3 is given with its conserved first and last residue. A D gene is named only where the DNA matches it firmly. Not all rows give a size; the values are once, few, many and, for expanded clones, a class.

d_gene: NA; v_gene: TRBV10-3; j_gene: TRBJ2-3; abundance: many; CDR3aa: CASAGSNTDTQYF; CDR3nt: TGTGCCTCGGCGGGCAGCAACACAGATACGCAGTATTTT
d_gene: TRBD1; v_gene: TRBV28; j_gene: TRBJ1-5; abundance: many; CDR3aa: CASSLADRAGPYSNQPQHF; CDR3nt: TGTGCCAGCAGTTTAGCGGACAGGGCCGGGCCTTATAGCAATCAGCCCCAGCATTTT
d_gene: TRBD2; v_gene: TRBV3-1; j_gene: TRBJ2-7; abundance: few; CDR3aa: CASSRGGSGRVEQYF; CDR3nt: TGTGCCAGCAGCAGAGGCGGGAGCGGGAGGGTCGAGCAGTACTTC
d_gene: NA; v_gene: TRBV29-1; j_gene: TRBJ2-3; abundance: many; CDR3aa: CSGLSTDTQYF; CDR3nt: TGCAGCGGCCTCAGCACAGATACGCAGTATTTT
d_gene: TRBD1; v_gene: TRBV24-1; j_gene: TRBJ2-2; abundance: many; CDR3aa: CATRGGNGELFF; CDR3nt: TGTGCCACCAGAGGGGGCAACGGGGAGCTGTTTTTT
d_gene: NA; v_gene: TRBV20-1; j_gene: TRBJ2-4; abundance: few; CDR3aa: CSAGSARGAKNIQYF; CDR3nt: TGCAGTGCTGGAAGCGCTAGAGGGGCCAAAAACATTCAGTACTTC
d_gene: TRBD2; v_gene: TRBV11-3; j_gene: TRBJ2-3; abundance: many; CDR3aa: CASSGPTLAGGGTDTQYF; CDR3nt: TGTGCCAGCAGCGGCCCAACACTAGCGGGAGGGGGCACAGATACGCAGTATTTT
d_gene: NA; v_gene: TRBV14; j_gene: TRBJ1-6; abundance: few; CDR3aa: CASSRPHNNSPLHF; CDR3nt: TGTGCCAGCAGCCGCCCGCATAATAATTCACCCCTCCACTTT
d_gene: TRBD2; v_gene: TRBV3-1; j_gene: TRBJ2-7; abundance: NA; CDR3aa: CASSQDRLAGLFEQYF; CDR3nt: TGTGCCAGCAGCCAAGATCGGCTAGCGGGGCTGTTTGAGCAGTACTTC
d_gene: NA; v_gene: TRBV12-3/TRBV12-4; j_gene: TRBJ1-6; abundance: NA; CDR3aa: CASRSRRANSPLHF; CDR3nt: TGTGCCAGCAGATCACGGAGGGCGAATTCACCCCTCCACTTT
d_gene: NA; v_gene: TRBV6-2/TRBV6-3; j_gene: TRBJ1-1; abundance: NA; CDR3aa: CASSPALRDERAYTEAFF; CDR3nt: TGTGCCAGCAGTCCAGCTCTCAGGGATGAGCGGGCCTACACTGAAGCTTTCTTT
d_gene: NA; v_gene: TRBV7-3; j_gene: TRBJ1-5; abundance: few; CDR3aa: CASSPPASSFNQPQHF; CDR3nt: TGTGCCAGCAGCCCTCCCGCCAGTTCTTTCAATCAGCCCCAGCATTTT
d_gene: TRBD2; v_gene: TRBV19; j_gene: TRBJ2-1; abundance: NA; CDR3aa: CASRLAGRGSYNEQFF; CDR3nt: TGTGCCAGTAGACTAGCGGGGAGAGGCTCCTACAATGAGCAGTTCTTC
d_gene: NA; v_gene: TRBV5-1; j_gene: TRBJ2-1; abundance: NA; CDR3aa: CASSLVGAGSDEQFF; CDR3nt: TGCGCCAGCAGCTTGGTGGGGGCAGGGAGCGATGAGCAGTTCTTC
d_gene: NA; v_gene: TRBV7-9; j_gene: TRBJ2-1; abundance: NA; CDR3aa: CASSSLQGDRSYNEQFF; CDR3nt: TGTGCCAGCAGCTCGCTCCAGGGTGACCGCTCCTACAATGAGCAGTTCTTC
d_gene: TRBD2; v_gene: TRBV2; j_gene: TRBJ2-1; abundance: many; CDR3aa: CASREGLADYNEQFF; CDR3nt: TGTGCCAGCAGAGAGGGACTAGCGGATTACAATGAGCAGTTCTTC
d_gene: TRBD1; v_gene: TRBV5-6; j_gene: TRBJ1-5; abundance: many; CDR3aa: CASSLGSGGYQHF; CDR3nt: TGTGCCAGCAGCTTGGGGTCAGGGGGATACCAGCATTTT
d_gene: NA; v_gene: TRBV6-2/TRBV6-3; j_gene: TRBJ1-3; abundance: NA; CDR3aa: CASSSIRRQGFSDTIYF; CDR3nt: TGTGCCAGCAGTTCTATCAGGAGACAAGGATTTAGCGACACCATATATTTT
d_gene: TRBD2; v_gene: TRBV27; j_gene: TRBJ2-1; abundance: NA; CDR3aa: CASSLSASGVVEQFF; CDR3nt: TGTGCCAGCAGTTTATCGGCTAGCGGGGTTGTGGAGCAGTTCTTC
d_gene: TRBD2; v_gene: TRBV20-1; j_gene: TRBJ2-7; abundance: many; CDR3aa: CSARTSGSGPYEQYF; CDR3nt: TGCAGTGCTAGGACTAGCGGGAGTGGACCCTACGAGCAGTACTTC
d_gene: NA; v_gene: TRBV19; j_gene: TRBJ2-2; abundance: few; CDR3aa: CASSPGRWGRTGELFF; CDR3nt: TGTGCCAGTAGTCCCGGGAGGTGGGGGCGCACCGGGGAGCTGTTTTTT
d_gene: TRBD2; v_gene: TRBV7-2; j_gene: TRBJ2-3; abundance: many; CDR3aa: CASSATSGSTDTQYF; CDR3nt: TGTGCCAGCAGCGCCACTAGCGGGAGTACAGATACGCAGTATTTT
d_gene: TRBD2; v_gene: TRBV7-2; j_gene: TRBJ2-3; abundance: many; CDR3aa: CASSLPGLAGLSDTDTQYF; CDR3nt: TGTGCCAGCAGCCTCCCGGGACTAGCGGGATTATCGGACACAGATACGCAGTATTTT
d_gene: TRBD1; v_gene: TRBV6-1; j_gene: TRBJ2-1; abundance: NA; CDR3aa: CASRRTGGYYNEQFF; CDR3nt: TGTGCCAGCAGACGGACAGGGGGTTATTACAATGAGCAGTTCTTC
d_gene: TRBD2; v_gene: TRBV13; j_gene: TRBJ2-7; abundance: many; CDR3aa: CASSSLAASYEQYF; CDR3nt: TGTGCCAGCAGCTCACTAGCGGCCTCCTACGAGCAGTACTTC
d_gene: NA; v_gene: TRBV20-1; j_gene: TRBJ2-7; abundance: many; CDR3aa: CSTKALGRASYEQYF; CDR3nt: TGCAGTACCAAGGCGTTGGGCAGGGCCTCCTACGAGCAGTACTTC
d_gene: NA; v_gene: TRBV3-1; j_gene: TRBJ2-2; abundance: many; CDR3aa: CASSQALGGTGELFF; CDR3nt: TGTGCCAGCAGCCAGGCACTAGGTGGGACCGGGGAGCTGTTTTTT
d_gene: NA; v_gene: TRBV2; j_gene: TRBJ2-7; abundance: NA; CDR3aa: CASKDESYEQYF; CDR3nt: TGTGCCAGCAAAGACGAATCCTACGAGCAGTACTTC
d_gene: NA; v_gene: TRBV9; j_gene: TRBJ2-3; abundance: few; CDR3aa: CASSVSGNTDTQYF; CDR3nt: TGTGCCAGCAGCGTCAGCGGCAACACAGATACGCAGTATTTT